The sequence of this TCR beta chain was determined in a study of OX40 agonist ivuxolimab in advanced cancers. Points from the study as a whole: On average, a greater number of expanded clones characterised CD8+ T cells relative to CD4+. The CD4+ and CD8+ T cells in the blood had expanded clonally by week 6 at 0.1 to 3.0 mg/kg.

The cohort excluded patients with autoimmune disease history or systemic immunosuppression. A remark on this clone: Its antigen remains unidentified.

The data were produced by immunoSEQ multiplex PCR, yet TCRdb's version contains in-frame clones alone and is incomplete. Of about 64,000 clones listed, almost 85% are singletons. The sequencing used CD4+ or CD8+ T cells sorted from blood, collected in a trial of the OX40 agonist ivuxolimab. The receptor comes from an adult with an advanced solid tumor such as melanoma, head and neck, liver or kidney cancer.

The CDR3 DNA reads as TGTGCCAGCAGCTCAGGGGGCGCCGGGGACACAGATACGCAGTATTTT. Translated, it gives CASSSGGAGDTDTQYF. The chain couples TRBV11-2 to TRBJ2-3, with 8 bases matching TRBD1. The CDR3 length is 16 residues. Germline CDR1 reads SGHAT; CDR2 reads FQNNGV. V lost 4 bases to trimming and J lost 2 bases; unmatched junction nucleotides: 8.